The rows below give T cell receptor beta chains drawn from one sample of a study of radiotherapy plus CTLA-4 blockade in lung cancer. The method was immunoSEQ multiplex PCR; TCRdb's version includes in-frame clones alone and lacks a portion of them. The table includes roughly 100,000 clones, more than 70% detected once. The source was peripheral blood, collected from a patient treated with radiotherapy plus ipilimumab. All receptors come from a human donor with non-small cell lung cancer that progressed on radiotherapy plus ipilimumab. Some clones in this sample may be carry-over from other donors' samples. The CDR3 runs from the conserved cysteine through the conserved F or W. A D gene is named only where the DNA matches it firmly. Where a row states a size, it is once, few, many or the class of an expanded clone; other rows omit it.

length	V	size	J	D	DNA	CDR3
22	TRBV9	NA	TRBJ2-2	TRBD2	TGTGCCAGCAGCGTAGCTCACGGGACTAGCGGGGGCGACCTTGTGGGCACCGGGGAGCTGTTTTTT	CASSVAHGTSGGDLVGTGELFF
14	TRBV10-3	NA	TRBJ2-7	NA	TGTGCCATCAGTGAACTGGGGGCAACCTACGAGCAGTACTTC	CAISELGATYEQYF
13	TRBV11-3	NA	TRBJ1-1	NA	TGTGCCAGCAGCTTATCCTGGAGGGATGAAGCTTTCTTT	CASSLSWRDEAFF
11	TRBV10-3	NA	TRBJ2-2	NA	TGTGCCATCGGGGCCACCGGGGAGCTGTTTTTT	CAIGATGELFF
14	TRBV7-2	NA	TRBJ2-4	NA	TGTGCCAGCAGCCCCGGTGGAACCAAAAACATTCAGTACTTC	CASSPGGTKNIQYF
14	TRBV5-4	NA	TRBJ2-3	NA	TGTGCCAGCAGCTTGGAGACCAACGAGGATACGCAGTATTTT	CASSLETNEDTQYF
11	TRBV20-1	NA	TRBJ2-6	NA	TGCAGTGCTGGCGGGGCCAACGTCCTGACTTTC	CSAGGANVLTF
11	TRBV20-1	NA	TRBJ2-7	NA	TGCAGTGCTACAGGATCCTACGAGCAGTACTTC	CSATGSYEQYF
15	TRBV6-1	NA	TRBJ1-2	TRBD1	TGTGCCAGCATCTTAGACAGGGGACGTCCTGGGGGCTACACCTTC	CASILDRGRPGGYTF
15	TRBV5-1	once	TRBJ1-2	TRBD1	TGCGCCAGCAGCTGGGGACAGTCCCGTAACTATGGCTACACCTTC	CASSWGQSRNYGYTF
15	TRBV9	NA	TRBJ1-1	TRBD1	TGTGCCAGCAGCTTAGGGACAGGGGGATTCACTGAAGCTTTCTTT	CASSLGTGGFTEAFF
16	TRBV7-2	NA	TRBJ2-4	TRBD1	TGTGCCAGCAGCACAGGACAGGGTGCTGACATAAACATTCAGTACTTC	CASSTGQGADINIQYF
18	TRBV7-6	NA	TRBJ1-6	NA	TGTGCCAGCAGCTTAGAGCACAGTTCGAGCTCCTATAATTCACCCCTCCACTTT	CASSLEHSSSSYNSPLHF